Listed here is a single TCR beta chain. The data belong to a study of PD-L1 blockade in urothelial cancer. Germline V gene sequence: CDR1 LNHNV, CDR2 YYDKDF (reference sequence). V was pared by 8 bases and J by 4 bases, with 17 bases between. CDR3 length equals 14 residues. Sequenced by immunoSEQ multiplex PCR; TCRdb stores in-frame clones only, minus some. Of about 84,000 clones listed, 90% are singletons. The TCR originated in a man in his 60s with urothelial cancer. The rearrangement uses TRBV15 and TRBJ2-5; D is undetermined. This specimen was PBMCs, taken around atezolizumab (anti-PD-L1) treatment. CDR3 sequence reads: CATASLRWAETQYF. The CDR3 bases are TGTGCCACCGCGAGCCTACGATGGGCAGAGACCCAGTACTTC.